Shown below are 9 T cell receptor beta chains from a single sample sequenced in a study of cytomegalovirus exposure and HLA in healthy donors. Vbeta (60) and Jbeta (13) primers were used in the PCR. Sequencing used immunoSEQ multiplex PCR; TCRdb keeps in-frame clones, though not all of them. Here the sample spans some 150,000 clones, around 72% being singletons. Sequenced material: PBMCs. The receptors were gathered from a human donor in good health.

The V gene is TRBV9, the J gene TRBJ2-7; 8 positions agree with TRBD2. The CDR3 contains 15 residues. Trimming cost V 3 bases and J 3 bases; bases outside gene matches: 8. Germline V gene sequence: CDR1 SGDLS, CDR2 YYNGEE. CDR3 sequence reads: CASSAKAGDVYEQYF. As DNA, the CDR3 is TGTGCCAGCAGCGCCAAAGCGGGAGACGTCTACGAGCAGTACTTC.

This chain connects TRBV6-5 to TRBJ2-5, with TRBD2 matching 10 bases. The germline V gene has CDR1 MNHEY and CDR2 SVGAGI. This CDR3 is 14 amino acids long. With V trimmed by 7 bases and J by 1 base, 3 bases remained unmatched. CDR3 amino acids: CASMERGGQETQYF. The CDR3 nucleotides read TGTGCCAGCATGGAGCGGGGGGGCCAAGAGACCCAGTACTTC.

The chain combines TRBV6-1 with TRBJ1-1, with no clear D. This CDR3 has 14 residues. Looked up from germline, CDR1 is MNHNS and CDR2 is SASEGT. The V gene lost 4 bases and the J gene lost 0 bases, with 9 bases spanning the gap. CDR3 in DNA: TGTGCCAGCAGTGTCGTACAGATGAACACTGAAGCTTTCTTT. Protein product: CASSVVQMNTEAFF.

The J gene is TRBJ2-7, the V gene TRBV11-2; weak D call: TRBD2 (5 bases). Trimming left V 3 bases short and J 5 bases short, with 17 bases between. Germline lookup yields CDR1 SGHAT and CDR2 FQNNGV. This CDR3 has 15 residues. The CDR3 region is CASSFGGVAGHEQYF. The CDR3 nucleotides are TGTGCCAGCAGCTTTGGAGGCGTGGCGGGCCACGAGCAGTACTTC.

V and J are TRBV5-1 and TRBJ2-4, with 7 positions matching TRBD1. The CDR3 covers 14 residues. Trimming cost V 0 bases and J 9 bases; bases outside gene matches: 6. Germline V gives CDR1 SGHRS, CDR2 YFSETQ. As DNA, the CDR3 is TGCGCCAGCAGCTTGGAACAGGGGTTTAGCATTCAGTACTTC. As protein: CASSLEQGFSIQYF. The full variable domain, in which reference TRBV5-1 and TRBJ2-4 provide the parts outside the CDR3, is KAGVTQTPRYLIKTRGQQVTLSCSPISGHRSVSWYQQTPGQGLQFLFEYFSETQRNKGNFPGRFSGRQFSNSRSEMNVSTLELGDSALYLCASSLEQGFSIQYFGAGTRLSVL.

The chain combines TRBV4-2 with TRBJ2-3, with a tentative D call TRBD1 (5 bases). The CDR3 has 16 amino acids. Trimming removed 4 bases from V and 2 bases from J, with 16 bases in between. Germline V lookup: CDR1 LGHNA, CDR2 YNFKEQ. DNA of the CDR3: TGTGCCAGCAGCCTCGTCACAGGTGGGCTCACAGATACGCAGTATTTT. Translation gives CASSLVTGGLTDTQYF.

V is TRBV5-6 and J is TRBJ2-7; D is unclear. V was pared by 3 bases and J by 5 bases, with 15 bases between. The CDR3 runs 14 residues. Germline CDR1 is SGHDT and CDR2 is YYEEEE. CDR3 in DNA: TGTGCCAGCAGCTCGGGTCCTGTTTTGCACGAGCAGTACTTC. Its protein product is CASSSGPVLHEQYF.

To note about this clone: The same CDR3 also results from other DNA sequences found in this sample. The chain combines TRBV5-4 with TRBJ2-1, with D unclear. The germline CDR1 and CDR2 sequences are SGHNT and YYREEE (reference sequence). Trimming stripped 0 bases from V and 0 bases from J, with 7 bases between. There are 15 residues in the CDR3. The CDR3 DNA sequence: TGTGCCAGCAGCTTGGATCCGGTCTCCTACAATGAGCAGTTCTTC. Amino acid sequence: CASSLDPVSYNEQFF.

Comments on this clone: Other DNA variants within this sample encode the same CDR3. The rearrangement uses TRBV19 and TRBJ2-7; D perhaps matches TRBD1 (6 bases). Trimming stripped 1 base from V and 0 bases from J, with 7 bases between. Germline CDR1 LNHDA, CDR2 SQIVND (reference sequence). The CDR3 runs to 14 residues. CDR3 residues: CASSIAGDSYEQYF. Here the CDR3 DNA reads TGTGCCAGTAGTATAGCAGGGGACTCCTACGAGCAGTACTTC.